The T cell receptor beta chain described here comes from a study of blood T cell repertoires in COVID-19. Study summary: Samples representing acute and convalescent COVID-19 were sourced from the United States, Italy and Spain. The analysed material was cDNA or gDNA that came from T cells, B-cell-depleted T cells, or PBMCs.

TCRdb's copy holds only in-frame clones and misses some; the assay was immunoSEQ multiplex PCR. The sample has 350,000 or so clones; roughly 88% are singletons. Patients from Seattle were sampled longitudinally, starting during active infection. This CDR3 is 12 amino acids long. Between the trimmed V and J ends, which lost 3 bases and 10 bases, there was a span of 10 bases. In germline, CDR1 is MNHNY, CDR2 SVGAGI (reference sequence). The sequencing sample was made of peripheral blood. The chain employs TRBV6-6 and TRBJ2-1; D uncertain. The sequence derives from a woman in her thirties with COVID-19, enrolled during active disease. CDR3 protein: CASSYGRTEQFF. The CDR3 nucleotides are TGTGCCAGCAGTTATGGGCGAACCGAGCAGTTCTTC.